This record concerns one TCR beta chain sequence. The authors ran a second PCR of 7 to 11 cycles using a sample-barcoded 5' primer and a J-beta primer mix. MiXCR, applied by TCRdb to the 5' RACE reads, yields one record per CDR3 protein. The table includes approximately 580,000 distinct CDR3 sequences, 24% detected once. V dropped 0 bases and J dropped 0 bases, with 8 bases sitting between them. Germline lookup yields CDR1 MNHEY and CDR2 SVGAGI. The CDR3 has 15 amino acids. The sample belongs to a study of blood T cells in healthy people across ages. Total RNA, at least 6 micrograms per sample, came from PBMCs. This sample was also put to use in a study of T cells of mothers and their children.

Sequencing input: blood. This TCR was recovered from a boy aged 5 to 17 in good health. V is TRBV6-5 and J is TRBJ1-1, with unresolved D. The CDR3 region is CASSYSFRLNTEAFF. As DNA, the CDR3 is TGTGCCAGCAGTTACTCGTTCCGGCTGAACACTGAAGCTTTCTTT.